This is a list of T cell receptor beta chains from one sample in a study of cytomegalovirus exposure and HLA in healthy donors. TCRdb's copy holds only in-frame clones and misses some; the assay was immunoSEQ multiplex PCR. The sample carries 190,000 or so clones, around 86% recorded once. The sample consisted of PBMCs. Receptor source: a man in his fifties or sixties in good health and CMV-seronegative. Each CDR3 is given with its conserved first and last residue. A D gene is named only where the DNA matches it firmly. Rows may omit the clone size; those that give it use once, few, many or a size class.

clone_size d_call j_call v_call cdr3_nt cdr3_aa
. TRBD2 TRBJ2-1 TRBV2 TGTGCCAGCAGTGAAGCGCGGAGCGGGGGTGTATACAATGAGCAGTTCTTC CASSEARSGGVYNEQFF
. . TRBJ1-2 TRBV5-1 TGCGCCAGCAGCTTACAGGGAAGCTATGGCTACACCTTC CASSLQGSYGYTF
. TRBD1 TRBJ2-4 TRBV11-2 TGTGCCAGCAGCTCGTACAGGGGGCGCAAAAACATTCAGTACTTC CASSSYRGRKNIQYF
. TRBD1 TRBJ2-5 TRBV29-1 TGCAGCGCCTTCGGCCGAAGGGGGCATGAGACCCAGTACTTC CSAFGRRGHETQYF
. TRBD1 TRBJ1-1 TRBV27 TGTGCCAGCAGTTTGTCAAGGGGGCTTTGGACTGAAGCTTTCTTT CASSLSRGLWTEAFF
. . TRBJ1-3 TRBV5-1 TGCGCCAGCAGCGAGACCCAGGTCCCTGGAAACACCATATATTTT CASSETQVPGNTIYF
. TRBD2 TRBJ2-1 TRBV5-4 TGTGCCAGCAGCTTGGCCCGCGGGAGTGTGTACAATGAGCAGTTCTTC CASSLARGSVYNEQFF
once . TRBJ1-2 TRBV18 TGTGCCAGCTCAAAGCAGGGTTCTGGAGACTATGGCTACACCTTC CASSKQGSGDYGYTF
. . TRBJ1-4 TRBV18 TGTGCCAGCTCACCAGACAGGATTGCAACTAATGAAAAACTGTTTTTT CASSPDRIATNEKLFF
. . TRBJ1-2 TRBV19 TGTGCCAGTAGTTCCAGGGGCGGTGGGTATGGCTACACCTTC CASSSRGGGYGYTF
. TRBD2 TRBJ2-1 TRBV9 TGTGCCAGCAGCACGACGGGACTAGCGGGAGGCCCCGCCCCAAATGAGCAGTTCTTC CASSTTGLAGGPAPNEQFF
. . TRBJ2-2 TRBV6-6 TGTGCCAGCAGTCAAACCGCGCTGGGGCTCACCGGGGAGCTGTTTTTT CASSQTALGLTGELFF
. TRBD2 TRBJ2-7 TRBV27 TGTGCCAGCAGCCGGACTAGCGTAGGGTCCGAGCAGTACTTC CASSRTSVGSEQYF
. . TRBJ2-5 TRBV5-4 TGTGCCAGCAGCTTAAACCCAGTGCAGGGAACCATGGAGACCCAGTACTTC CASSLNPVQGTMETQYF
. TRBD2 TRBJ2-1 TRBV16 TGTGCCAGCAGCCAATCCGGGACTAGCGTGTTCTTC CASSQSGTSVFF
. TRBD1 TRBJ2-7 TRBV5-1 TGCGCCAGCAGCTTTAACAGGGGGCTCTACGAGCAGTACTTC CASSFNRGLYEQYF
. TRBD2 TRBJ2-1 TRBV7-3 TGTGCCAGCAGCAAGGGAAGAATAGCGGGGGACAATGAGCAGTTCTTC CASSKGRIAGDNEQFF
. . TRBJ1-3 TRBV2 TGTGCCAGCATTCGCCAGGGACTCTCTGGAAACACCATATATTTT CASIRQGLSGNTIYF
once TRBD1 TRBJ1-2 TRBV7-9 TGTGCCAGCAGCTTAGCGACAGGGCATGGCTACACCTTC CASSLATGHGYTF
. TRBD2 TRBJ2-5 TRBV9 TGTGCCAGCAGCGTATCGAGCGGGGGTCAAGAGACCCAGTACTTC CASSVSSGGQETQYF
. . TRBJ1-5 TRBV27 TGTGCCAGCAGAACCGGGAGTCAGCCCCAGCATTTT CASRTGSQPQHF
. TRBD2 TRBJ2-2 TRBV27 TGTGCCAGCAGAACTAGCGGGAGAGACACCGGGGAGCTGTTTTTT CASRTSGRDTGELFF
. . TRBJ1-1 TRBV6-1 TGTGCCAGCAGTGGGGGGGTAGACACTGAAGCTTTCTTT CASSGGVDTEAFF
. . TRBJ1-4 TRBV7-9 TGTGCCAGCAGCGCCAGGCCCAGGGGAACTAATGAAAAACTGTTTTTT CASSARPRGTNEKLFF
few TRBD1 TRBJ1-4 TRBV7-2 TGTGCCAGCAGCTTATCAGGGGGAGCTAATGAAAAACTGTTTTTT CASSLSGGANEKLFF
. TRBD2 TRBJ2-3 TRBV19 TGTGCCAGTAGTATAGGCGTAGCGGGGGCCTCATATACGCAGTATTTT CASSIGVAGASYTQYF
. TRBD2 TRBJ2-7 TRBV5-4 TGTGCCAGCAGCTCCTGGGAGGGAATCTCCTACGAGCAGTACTTC CASSSWEGISYEQYF
. . TRBJ1-3 TRBV19 TGTGCCAGTTCTTCAGGGGCTGGAAACACCATATATTTT CASSSGAGNTIYF
. TRBD1 TRBJ2-3 TRBV5-1 TGCGCCAGCACCCCGGGACAGTACACAGATACGCAGTATTTT CASTPGQYTDTQYF
. TRBD1 TRBJ1-2 TRBV28 TGTGCCAGCAGTTTCGGTAGGAGACAGGGGAGCGGCTACACCTTC CASSFGRRQGSGYTF
. . TRBJ1-2 TRBV5-1 TGCGCCAGCAGCTCAACGGGGGGGACTGGCTACACCTTC CASSSTGGTGYTF
. . TRBJ2-3 TRBV7-3 TGTGCCAGCAGCTGGGCGGGACGACACACAGATACGCAGTATTTT CASSWAGRHTDTQYF
. . TRBJ2-5 TRBV5-4 TGTGCCAGCAGCTTACAGGGTCAAGAGACCCAGTACTTC CASSLQGQETQYF